This section outlines one T cell receptor beta chain sequence together with its context. Only a few counts were recorded for this clonotype. This clone's antigen is unknown. No qualities accompany the bases; no much larger clone lies one base away. The protocol used for the library was 5' RACE. TCRdb names Illumina HiSeq 2500 as the instrument used. A second 7 to 11 cycle PCR used a sample-barcoded 5' primer and a J-beta primer mix. A unique molecular identifier was introduced onto each TCR beta cDNA molecule by a template-switch 5' adaptor carrying 12 random nucleotides. Each sample yielded at least 2.5 million CDR3-containing paired-end reads. All of the RNA was converted into first-strand cDNA using the Mint cDNA synthesis kit, with a TRBC-specific oligonucleotide serving as the primer. Following uracil-DNA glycosylase treatment, a first 18-cycle PCR with universal primers M1SS and BC2_uni_R was performed on all cDNA. The paper's processing steps were these. For normalization, 1 million high-quality reads were randomly selected from each sample, with every read carrying a distinct molecular identifier. Instead of being binned into consensus sequences, reads that shared molecular identifiers were thrown out. MiTCR, set to a Q25 quality threshold and the strictest error-elimination algorithm, was used for CDR3 identification, clonotype clustering and error correction. A nonparametric unseen species model using Euler transformation provided a lower-bound estimate of total TCR beta diversity. Using fastp at Q25 and MiXCR, TCRdb reprocessed the public reads and kept productive beta chains. Each record represents a unique CDR3 protein, reported with the most common genes and DNA among its rows. TCRdb assigned the V and J calls; the authors' analysis was not used. This sample gives 550,000 to 600,000 distinct CDR3 sequences in total; roughly a quarter of them show up just once. The top ten constitute under 20% of the sample.

This sample is part of a study of blood T cells in healthy people across ages (dated by TCRdb to between 2015 and 2016). As for the study more broadly: Template switching captured roughly one uniquely barcoded TCR beta cDNA molecule per two T cells in model experiments. To track age-related changes in TCR beta repertoire diversity, the study relied on deep sequencing normalized with unique cDNA molecular identifiers. Four age groups were formed from the donors: young (average 16 years), middle-aged (approximately 41), aged (around 62) and long-lived (82). To avoid experimental bias, donors of different ages were randomly spread across the sequencing lanes. For two donors (one aged 18 to 30 and one aged 80 or older), the study analyzed two additional independent replicas of 1 million unique cDNA reads from the same blood draw.

Broad study findings and their caveats: Estimates of total diversity from one million sequenced T cells were regarded as lower bounds and underestimates. Because donor CMV infection status was unknown, age-related changes in expanded clonotypes were potentially confounded. Compared with the aged group, more naive CD4+ T cells, fewer expanded clones and increased TCR diversity were shown by the long-lived group, suggesting age selection. As age increased, observed TCR beta diversity per million T cells dropped in a roughly linear way, and a significant reduction was already evident by age 40. Since profiling was done on bulk unsorted PBMCs, naive and antigen-experienced compartments could not be conclusively compared. A strong correlation was found between observed TCR beta diversity and the percentage of naive T cells measured by flow cytometry.

The donors were under 40 Caucasian individuals from Russia, aged 6 to 90 years, who were systemically healthy. Each donor gave around 9.9 milliliters of peripheral blood, collected into EDTA-treated Vacutainer tubes. PBMCs were isolated by Ficoll-Paque density-gradient centrifugation, with at least 7 million obtained per sample. Trizol reagent was used to extract total RNA from the PBMCs, yielding at least 5 micrograms per sample. Naive CD45RAhigh/CD27high T cell percentages were measured by flow cytometry on a PBMC aliquot from every donor. The source of this sequence is a woman in her 70s in good health. The sequenced sample consisted of blood.

Read as DNA, the sequence is TGCGCCAGCAGCCCTCAGACCTACACAGATACGCAGTATTTT. The resulting protein is CASSPQTYTDTQYF. The sequence is built from TRBV4-3 and TRBJ2-3; no D gene is confidently identified. As encoded in the germline V gene, CDR1 is LGHNA while CDR2 is YSLEER. V is reduced by 4 bases and J by 2 bases, leaving a spacing of 10 bases between them. The CDR3 has 14 amino acids, counting the end cysteine and phenylalanine. Only CDR3 DNA is held: 42 bases, read in frame from base 1.